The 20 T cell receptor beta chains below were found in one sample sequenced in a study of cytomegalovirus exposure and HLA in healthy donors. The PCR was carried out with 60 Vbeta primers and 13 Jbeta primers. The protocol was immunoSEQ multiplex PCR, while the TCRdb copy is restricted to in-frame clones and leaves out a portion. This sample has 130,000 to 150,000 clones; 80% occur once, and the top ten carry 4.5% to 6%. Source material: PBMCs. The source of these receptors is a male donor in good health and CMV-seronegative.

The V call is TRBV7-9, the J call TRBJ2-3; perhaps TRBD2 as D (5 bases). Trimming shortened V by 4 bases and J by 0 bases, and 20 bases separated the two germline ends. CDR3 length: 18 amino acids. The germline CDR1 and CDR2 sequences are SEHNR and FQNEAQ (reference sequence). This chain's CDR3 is CASSSLALAGVSTDTQYF. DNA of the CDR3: TGTGCCAGCAGCTCGCTGGCCCTGGCCGGGGTAAGCACAGATACGCAGTATTTT.

In nucleotides, the CDR3 is TGTGCCAGCAACCGGGACAGGACCTACGAGCAGTACTTC. Amino acid sequence: CASNRDRTYEQYF. The rearrangement joins TRBV6-1 to TRBJ2-7; 8 nucleotides align to TRBD1. Per germline, CDR1 MNHNS and CDR2 SASEGT. The CDR3 extends over 13 amino acids. J was trimmed by 2 bases and V by 7 bases; bases with no gene match: 4.

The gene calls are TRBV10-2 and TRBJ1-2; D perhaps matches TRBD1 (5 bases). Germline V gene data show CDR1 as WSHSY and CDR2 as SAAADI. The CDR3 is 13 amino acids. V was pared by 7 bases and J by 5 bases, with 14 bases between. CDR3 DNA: TGCGCCAGCATGTCAGGGTTATTATATGGCTACACCTTC. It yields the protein CASMSGLLYGYTF.

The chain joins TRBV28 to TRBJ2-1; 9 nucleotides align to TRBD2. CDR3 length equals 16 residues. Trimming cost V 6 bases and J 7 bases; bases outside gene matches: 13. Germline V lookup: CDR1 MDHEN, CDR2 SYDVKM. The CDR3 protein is CASRETGGGAWNEQFF. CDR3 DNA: TGTGCCAGCAGAGAGACGGGCGGGGGGGCCTGGAATGAGCAGTTCTTC.

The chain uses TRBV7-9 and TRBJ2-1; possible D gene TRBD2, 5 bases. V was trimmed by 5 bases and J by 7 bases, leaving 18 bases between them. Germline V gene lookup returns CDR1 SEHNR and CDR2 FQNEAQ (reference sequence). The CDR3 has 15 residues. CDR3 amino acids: CASSLSVRGWNEQFF. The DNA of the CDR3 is TGTGCCAGCAGCCTTTCTGTCCGGGGTTGGAATGAGCAGTTCTTC.

This chain's CDR3 is CSVTVGWELFF. As DNA, the CDR3 is TGCAGCGTGACAGTGGGGTGGGAGCTGTTTTTT. The rearrangement joins TRBV29-1 to TRBJ2-2; D is possibly TRBD1 (5 bases). The CDR3 sequence is 11 residues long. Trimming shortened V by 6 bases and J by 9 bases, and 11 bases separated the two germline ends. Germline V gene lookup returns CDR1 SQVTM and CDR2 ANQGSEA.

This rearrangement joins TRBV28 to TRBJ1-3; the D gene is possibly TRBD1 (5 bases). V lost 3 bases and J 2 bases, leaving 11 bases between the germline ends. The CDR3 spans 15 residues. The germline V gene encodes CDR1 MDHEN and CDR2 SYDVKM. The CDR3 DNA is TGTGCCAGCAGTTTTCCCAGGGTCACTGGAAACACCATATATTTT. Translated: CASSFPRVTGNTIYF.

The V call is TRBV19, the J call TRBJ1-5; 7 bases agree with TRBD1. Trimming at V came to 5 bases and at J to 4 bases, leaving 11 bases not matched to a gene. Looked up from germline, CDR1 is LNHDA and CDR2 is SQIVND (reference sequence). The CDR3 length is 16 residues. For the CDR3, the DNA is TGTGCCAGTAGTTTTGGCCCCGGGACAGCAAATCAGCCCCAGCATTTT. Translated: CASSFGPGTANQPQHF.

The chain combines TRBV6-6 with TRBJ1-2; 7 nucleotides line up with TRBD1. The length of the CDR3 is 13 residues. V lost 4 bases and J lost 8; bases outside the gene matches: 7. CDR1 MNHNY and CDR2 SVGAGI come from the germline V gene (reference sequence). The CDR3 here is CASSLNRGAGYTF. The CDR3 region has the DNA TGTGCCAGCAGTTTAAACAGGGGAGCCGGCTACACCTTC.

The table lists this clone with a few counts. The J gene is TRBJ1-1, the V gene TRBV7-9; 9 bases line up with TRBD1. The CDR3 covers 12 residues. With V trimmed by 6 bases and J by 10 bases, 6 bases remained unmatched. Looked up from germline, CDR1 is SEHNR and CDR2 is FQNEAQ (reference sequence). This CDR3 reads CASSPDRGRAFF. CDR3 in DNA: TGTGCCAGCAGTCCTGACAGGGGGAGAGCTTTCTTT.

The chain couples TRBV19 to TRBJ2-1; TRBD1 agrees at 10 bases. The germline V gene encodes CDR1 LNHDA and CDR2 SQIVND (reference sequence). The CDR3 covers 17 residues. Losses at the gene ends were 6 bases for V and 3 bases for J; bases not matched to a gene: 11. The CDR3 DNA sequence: TGTGCCAGTAGCCTAGCCGGGACAGGGGACATCTACAATGAGCAGTTCTTC. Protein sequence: CASSLAGTGDIYNEQFF.

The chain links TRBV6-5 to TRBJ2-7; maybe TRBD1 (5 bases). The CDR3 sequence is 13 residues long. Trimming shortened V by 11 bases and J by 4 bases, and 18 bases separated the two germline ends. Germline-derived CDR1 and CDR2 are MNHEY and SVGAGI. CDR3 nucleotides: TGTGCCGGCGACAAAGGGGTCTTTTACGAGCAGTACTTC. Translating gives CAGDKGVFYEQYF.

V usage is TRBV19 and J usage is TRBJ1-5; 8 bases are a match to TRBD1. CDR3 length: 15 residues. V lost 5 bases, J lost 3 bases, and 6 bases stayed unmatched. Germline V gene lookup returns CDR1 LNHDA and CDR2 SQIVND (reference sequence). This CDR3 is CASSDGQGHNQPQHF. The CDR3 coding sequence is TGTGCCAGTAGTGATGGACAGGGTCACAATCAGCCCCAGCATTTT.

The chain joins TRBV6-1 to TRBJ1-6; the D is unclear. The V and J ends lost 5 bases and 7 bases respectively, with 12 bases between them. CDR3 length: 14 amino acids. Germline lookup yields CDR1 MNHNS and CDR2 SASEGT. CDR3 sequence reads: CASSIARVNSPLHF. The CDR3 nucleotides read TGTGCCAGCAGTATCGCACGGGTGAATTCACCCCTCCACTTT.

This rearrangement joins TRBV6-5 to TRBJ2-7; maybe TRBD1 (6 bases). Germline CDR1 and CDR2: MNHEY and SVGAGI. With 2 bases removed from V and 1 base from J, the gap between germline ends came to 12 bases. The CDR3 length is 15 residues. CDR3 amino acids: CASSYGSTGSYEQYF. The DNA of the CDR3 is TGTGCCAGCAGTTACGGGTCGACAGGATCCTACGAGCAGTACTTC.

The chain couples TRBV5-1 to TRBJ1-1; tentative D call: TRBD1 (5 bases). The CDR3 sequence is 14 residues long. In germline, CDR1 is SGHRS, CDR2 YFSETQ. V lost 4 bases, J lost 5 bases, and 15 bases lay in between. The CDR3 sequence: CASSPGGDLTEAFF. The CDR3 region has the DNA TGCGCCAGCAGCCCGGGGGGGGACCTAACTGAAGCTTTCTTT.

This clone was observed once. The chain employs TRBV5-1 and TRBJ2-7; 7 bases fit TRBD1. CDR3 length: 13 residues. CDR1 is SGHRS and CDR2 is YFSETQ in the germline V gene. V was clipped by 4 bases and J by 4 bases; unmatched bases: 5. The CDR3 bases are TGCGCCAGCAGCACCCAGACAGGGTACGAGCAGTACTTC. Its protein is CASSTQTGYEQYF.

The CDR3 sequence is CASSPEDLGYGTSGSTDTQYF. CDR3 bases: TGCGCCAGCAGCCCAGAAGATTTAGGCTACGGGACTAGCGGTTCCACAGATACGCAGTATTTT. V gene TRBV4-3 combines with J gene TRBJ2-3; TRBD2 matches 11 bases. There are 21 residues in the CDR3. Germline V gene lookup returns CDR1 LGHNA and CDR2 YSLEER. The V segment lost 4 bases and the J segment 2 bases; nucleotides outside the gene matches: 20.

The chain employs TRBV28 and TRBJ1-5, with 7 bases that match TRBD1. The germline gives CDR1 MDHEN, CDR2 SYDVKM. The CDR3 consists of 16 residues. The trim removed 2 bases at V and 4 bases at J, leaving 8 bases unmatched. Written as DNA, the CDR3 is TGTGCCAGCAGTTTACTGGCAGGGGGAAGAAATCAGCCCCAGCATTTT. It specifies CASSLLAGGRNQPQHF.

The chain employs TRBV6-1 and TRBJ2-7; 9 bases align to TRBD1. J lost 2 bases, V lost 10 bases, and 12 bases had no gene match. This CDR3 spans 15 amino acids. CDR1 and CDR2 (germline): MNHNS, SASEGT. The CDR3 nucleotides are TGTGCCATTCGCGGGGGACAGGGATCGACCTACGAGCAGTACTTC. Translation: CAIRGGQGSTYEQYF.